This passage covers 30 T cell receptor beta chains from one sample sequenced in a study of blood T cell repertoires in COVID-19. The protocol was immunoSEQ multiplex PCR, while the TCRdb copy is restricted to in-frame clones and leaves out a portion. The data hold some 250,000 clones, with 70% to 80% observed a single time. What was sequenced was peripheral blood. The origin of the receptors is a woman over 75 with acute or convalescent COVID-19.

This clone was seen once. A read error may produce the germline difference seen at one junction end. The CDR3, as DNA: TGTGCCAGCAGCTTTGGGGAAGCGGGGGGCCCGGTCGACTTC. Translated: CASSFGEAGGPVDF. The genes are TRBV3-1 (or the pseudogene TRBV3-2) and TRBJ2-5, with 9 nucleotides matching TRBD2. The CDR3 has 14 residues. The germline V gene has CDR1 LGHDT and CDR2 YNNKEL (reference sequence).

The J gene is TRBJ1-2, the V gene TRBV9; D not certain. The germline V gene encodes CDR1 SGDLS and CDR2 YYNGEE. Trimming shortened V by 4 bases and J by 0 bases, and 22 bases separated the two germline ends. The length of the CDR3 is 18 residues. The CDR3 reads CASSPLAVDRGANYGYTF. The CDR3 nucleotides read TGTGCCAGCAGCCCATTAGCGGTGGATCGGGGAGCTAACTATGGCTACACCTTC.

V is TRBV6-5 and J is TRBJ1-5, with D perhaps matching TRBD1 (6 bases). Per germline, CDR1 MNHEY and CDR2 SVGAGI. Trimming removed 2 bases from V and 7 bases from J, with 15 bases in between. The CDR3 is 15 residues long. CDR3 residues: CASSYQGAGEQPQHF. The CDR3 nucleotides are TGTGCCAGCAGTTACCAGGGTGCAGGGGAACAGCCCCAGCATTTT.

J is TRBJ2-2 and V is TRBV11-3; D is perhaps TRBD2 (6 bases). With 3 bases removed from V and 7 bases from J, the gap between germline ends came to 12 bases. CDR1 and CDR2 (germline): SGHNT, YENEEA. The CDR3 totals 14 residues. This CDR3 reads CASSLDGGNGELFF. The CDR3 region has the DNA TGTGCCAGCAGCTTGGACGGAGGGAACGGGGAGCTGTTTTTT.

The rearrangement joins TRBV5-5 to TRBJ1-4, with a weak D call TRBD1 (5 bases). Germline V gene data show CDR1 as SGHKS and CDR2 as YYEKEE (reference sequence). The CDR3 contains 15 residues. Trimming removed 4 bases at V and 7 bases at J, with 17 bases between. CDR3 sequence reads: CASSPVLGGVEKLFF. DNA of the CDR3: TGTGCCAGCAGCCCCGTTTTGGGGGGGGTTGAAAAACTGTTTTTT. Looking up the rest from reference TRBV5-5 and TRBJ1-4 gives the full variable domain: DAGVTQSPTHLIKTRGQQVTLRCSPISGHKSVSWYQQVLGQGPQFIFQYYEKEERGRGNFPDRFSARQFPNYSSELNVNALLLGDSALYLCASSPVLGGVEKLFFGSGTQLSVL.

The rearrangement links TRBV19 to TRBJ1-5; no reliable D call. Between the trimmed V and J ends, which lost 5 bases and 7 bases, there was a span of 12 bases. Germline CDR1 and CDR2: LNHDA and SQIVND (reference sequence). This CDR3 has 13 amino acids. CDR3 sequence (DNA): TGTGCCAGTAGTTCTGGGCTTCGGCAGCCCCAGCATTTT. Translating gives CASSSGLRQPQHF.

V usage is TRBV3-1 (or the pseudogene TRBV3-2) and J usage is TRBJ1-3, with a possible D match to TRBD1 (6 bases). The V gene lost 4 bases and the J gene lost 0 bases, with 10 bases spanning the gap. CDR1 and CDR2 from the germline V gene are LGHDT and YNNKEL (reference sequence). CDR3 length: 15 amino acids. CDR3 sequence: CASSPWTDSGNTIYF. CDR3 nucleotide sequence: TGTGCCAGCAGCCCGTGGACAGACTCTGGAAACACCATATATTTT.

The rearrangement links TRBV5-1 to TRBJ2-7; 8 bases match TRBD1. Trimming at V came to 4 bases and at J to 4 bases, leaving 7 bases not matched to a gene. This CDR3 region has 14 residues. CDR1 is SGHRS, CDR2 YFSETQ, per germline. CDR3 loop: CASSIGQGTYEQYF. The CDR3 nucleotides read TGCGCCAGCAGCATCGGACAGGGTACTTACGAGCAGTACTTC.

This chain joins TRBV6-6 and TRBJ1-2; D unclear. With 0 bases removed from V and 1 base from J, the gap between germline ends came to 9 bases. The CDR3 extends over 15 amino acids. Per germline, CDR1 MNHNY and CDR2 SVGAGI (reference sequence). CDR3 sequence: CASSYSSSVNYGYTF. The CDR3 bases are TGTGCCAGCAGTTACTCTTCGTCAGTTAACTATGGCTACACCTTC.

J is TRBJ1-4 and V is TRBV2; tentatively, D is TRBD1 (5 bases). CDR1 is SNHLY and CDR2 is FYNNEI in the germline V gene. This CDR3 is 13 amino acids long. V lost 4 bases and J 8 bases, leaving 11 bases between the germline ends. The CDR3 DNA reads TGTGCCAGCAGTGGATATGGGGGGGAAAAACTGTTTTTT. Translation gives CASSGYGGEKLFF.

The chain combines TRBV29-1 with TRBJ2-2; D perhaps matches TRBD1 (6 bases). This CDR3 comprises 12 residues. Looked up from germline, CDR1 is SQVTM and CDR2 is ANQGSEA. Trimming took 5 bases from V and 6 from J, leaving 10 bases between them. CDR3 loop: CSVRQVAGELFF. The CDR3 region has the DNA TGCAGCGTTAGACAGGTTGCCGGGGAGCTGTTTTTT.

V and J are TRBV4-1 and TRBJ2-1, with D possibly TRBD2 on 5 matching bases. The CDR3 extends over 16 amino acids. Germline values: CDR1 MGHRA, CDR2 YSYEKL. Trimming shortened V by 0 bases and J by 8 bases, and 17 bases separated the two germline ends. CDR3 nucleotides: TGCGCCAGCAGCCAAGATCATTTCCAGGAGGCCTATGAGCAGTTCTTC. Translation: CASSQDHFQEAYEQFF.

This clone has just a few counts. The genes are TRBV5-4 and TRBJ1-1, with 8 nucleotides matching TRBD1. The junction had 3 bases not matched to a gene; V was cut back by 2 bases and J by 0 bases. There are 15 residues in the CDR3. Looked up from germline, CDR1 is SGHNT and CDR2 is YYREEE (reference sequence). In DNA form, the CDR3 reads TGTGCCAGCAGCTTTCAGGGACAGGTGAACACTGAAGCTTTCTTT. Its translation is CASSFQGQVNTEAFF.

The chain recombines TRBV6-5 with TRBJ2-5, with D tentatively TRBD1 (6 bases). The CDR3 is 16 residues long. V dropped 2 bases and J dropped 5 bases, with 18 bases sitting between them. CDR1 MNHEY and CDR2 SVGAGI come from the germline V gene. The CDR3 spells CASSYGTPNTGETQYF. CDR3 bases: TGTGCCAGCAGTTACGGGACACCGAACACGGGGGAGACCCAGTACTTC.

This sequence joins TRBV5-1 and TRBJ1-1; 9 positions agree with TRBD1. V lost 5 bases, J lost 1 base, and 3 bases stayed unmatched. Germline V gene sequence: CDR1 SGHRS, CDR2 YFSETQ. The length of the CDR3 is 14 residues. The DNA of the CDR3 is TGCGCCAGCAGAGAACAGGGGGCGAACACTGAAGCTTTCTTT. It translates to CASREQGANTEAFF.

This chain's CDR3 is CASSLDIPGGNTIYF. As DNA, the CDR3 is TGCGCCAGCAGCTTGGACATCCCTGGTGGAAACACCATATATTTT. The V and J genes are TRBV5-1 and TRBJ1-3; no clear D. The ends were cut back, 0 bases at V and 3 bases at J, with 10 bases in the middle. This CDR3 is built from 15 residues. Germline assignment: CDR1 SGHRS and CDR2 YFSETQ.

The rearrangement links TRBV3-1 (or the pseudogene TRBV3-2) to TRBJ2-3; tentatively, D is TRBD2 (6 bases). Trimming shortened V by 1 base and J by 2 bases, and 10 bases separated the two germline ends. Germline CDR1 is LGHDT and CDR2 is YNNKEL (reference sequence). The CDR3 is 15 amino acids. The DNA of the CDR3 is TGTGCCAGCAGCCAAGGGGGGACTTACACAGATACGCAGTATTTT. Translating gives CASSQGGTYTDTQYF.

This clone showed up just a few times. This chain joins TRBV4-3 and TRBJ1-1, with a possible D match to TRBD1 (5 bases). Per germline, CDR1 LGHNA and CDR2 YSLEER. The V end was cut by 0 bases, the J end by 0 bases, with 11 bases between. This CDR3 comprises 16 residues. The DNA for the CDR3 is TGCGCCAGCAGCCAAGAATTGACAGACCTGAACACTGAAGCTTTCTTT. Its translation: CASSQELTDLNTEAFF.

The chain employs TRBV24-1 and TRBJ2-5, with D perhaps TRBD1 (5 bases). Germline CDR1 reads KGHDR; CDR2 reads SFDVKD. The V gene lost 12 bases and the J gene lost 2 bases, with 12 bases spanning the gap. The CDR3 is made up of 12 amino acids. The CDR3 nucleotides are TGTGCCGCCGGACACCGGCAAGAGACCCAGTACTTC. This gives the protein CAAGHRQETQYF.

CDR3 nucleotide sequence: TGTGCCATCAGTGGTTACAATATTAACTATGGCTACACCTTC. This translates into CAISGYNINYGYTF. The V and J genes are TRBV10-3 and TRBJ1-2; D remains ambiguous. CDR1 ENHRY and CDR2 SYGVKD come from the germline V gene. This CDR3 is built from 14 residues. Trimming took off 4 bases at V and 1 base at J, with 10 bases between the two ends.

This sequence joins TRBV5-5 and TRBJ2-7; D is possibly TRBD2 (6 bases). V lost 6 bases to trimming and J lost 1 base, with 14 bases between them. Germline lookup yields CDR1 SGHKS and CDR2 YYEKEE (reference sequence). The CDR3 spans 14 residues. For the CDR3, the DNA is TGTGCCAGCAAGAGGGAGGCCGTTTCCTACGAGCAGTACTTC. Protein: CASKREAVSYEQYF.

The rearrangement joins TRBV30 to TRBJ2-2; D is perhaps TRBD1 (5 bases). The CDR3 totals 15 residues. The germline gives CDR1 GTSNPN, CDR2 SVGIG (reference sequence). V lost 2 bases, J lost 3 bases, and 13 bases lay in between. The CDR3 coding sequence is TGTGCCTGGAGTTCTCTGGGGCGCGACACCGGGGAGCTGTTTTTT. It yields the protein CAWSSLGRDTGELFF.

V is TRBV2 and J is TRBJ1-1; D may be TRBD1 (5 bases). Trimming cost V 10 bases and J 0 bases, with 15 bases left between them. Germline V lookup: CDR1 SNHLY, CDR2 FYNNEI. The CDR3 loop spans 14 amino acids. CDR3 residues: CATKGASMNTEAFF. For the CDR3, the DNA is TGTGCCACCAAAGGGGCGAGCATGAACACTGAAGCTTTCTTT.

V gene TRBV19 combines with J gene TRBJ1-5; D call uncertain. V was shortened by 5 bases and J by 2 bases, with 10 bases between the two germline ends. Germline CDR1 and CDR2: LNHDA and SQIVND (reference sequence). The CDR3 spans 14 residues. The CDR3 DNA follows: TGTGCCAGTAGTCTCAAAGGAGGCAATCAGCCCCAGCATTTT. It is translated as CASSLKGGNQPQHF. The whole variable domain, remainder taken from reference TRBV19 and TRBJ1-5, is DGGITQSPKYLFRKEGQNVTLSCEQNLNHDAMYWYRQDPGQGLRLIYYSQIVNDFQKGDIAEGYSVSREKKESFPLTVTSAQKNPTAFYLCASSLKGGNQPQHFGDGTRLSIL.

J is TRBJ1-5 and V is TRBV7-9; 12 positions match TRBD1. V was clipped by 7 bases and J by 4 bases; unmatched bases: 8. Germline CDR1 is SEHNR and CDR2 is FQNEAQ (reference sequence). This CDR3 has 16 residues. CDR3 in amino acids: CASTFGTGGLNQPQHF. The CDR3 DNA reads as TGTGCCAGCACCTTCGGGACAGGGGGCTTGAATCAGCCCCAGCATTTT.

The chain uses TRBV2 and TRBJ2-2; D may be TRBD1 (6 bases). V was pared by 4 bases and J by 7 bases, with 10 bases between. This CDR3 comprises 13 residues. Germline V gene lookup returns CDR1 SNHLY and CDR2 FYNNEI. DNA of the CDR3: TGTGCCAGCAGTGCCCAGGGGAACGGGGAGCTGTTTTTT. Its protein product is CASSAQGNGELFF.

CDR3: CASSLTSGGADEQFF. DNA of the CDR3: TGTGCCAGCAGCTTGACTAGCGGGGGGGCCGATGAGCAGTTCTTC. This chain joins TRBV5-4 and TRBJ2-1; 13 bases line up with TRBD2. In germline, CDR1 is SGHNT, CDR2 YYREEE (reference sequence). The CDR3 covers 15 residues. Trimming took 1 base from V and 8 from J; bases not matched to a gene: 3.

The rearrangement joins TRBV10-2 to TRBJ1-2; TRBD1 matches 7 bases. The CDR3 is 15 residues long. Germline CDR1 WSHSY, CDR2 SAAADI. V gave up 0 bases and J gave up 1 base; unmatched junction bases: 2. CDR3 amino acids: CASSESTGVNYGYTF. The CDR3 DNA follows: TGCGCCAGCAGTGAGTCCACAGGGGTTAACTATGGCTACACCTTC.

This chain uses TRBV18 with TRBJ2-7; a possible D gene is TRBD1 (6 bases). V lost 5 bases to trimming and J lost 3 bases, with 14 bases between them. Germline V gene data show CDR1 as KGHSH and CDR2 as LQKENI. The length of the CDR3 is 14 residues. CDR3 in amino acids: CASSRYRENYEQYF. The CDR3 DNA reads TGTGCCAGCTCAAGATACAGGGAAAACTACGAGCAGTACTTC. Full variable domain (rest looked up from reference TRBV18 and TRBJ2-7): NAGVMQNPRHLVRRRGQEARLRCSPMKGHSHVYWYRQLPEEGLKFMVYLQKENIIDESGMPKERFSAEFPKEGPSILRIQQVVRGDSAAYFCASSRYRENYEQYFGPGTRLTVT.

This chain uses TRBV5-4 with TRBJ2-3; 12 nucleotides match TRBD1. Germline V gene lookup returns CDR1 SGHNT and CDR2 YYREEE (reference sequence). After removal of 4 bases from V and 5 bases from J, the junction contained 5 bases not matched to a gene. CDR3 size: 15 residues. CDR3 in amino acids: CASSPGTGGVDTQYF. CDR3 sequence (DNA): TGTGCCAGCAGCCCCGGGACAGGGGGCGTAGATACGCAGTATTTT.